This T cell receptor beta chain was found in a study of human T cells and chemical hapten exposure. Study-level points and caveats: Healthy individuals' immune responses may differ from those of donors, who had alopecia. Significantly more large CDR3 similarity clusters were formed by expanded TCRs than by controls.

The CDR3 extends over 14 amino acids. V trimming: 8 bases; J trimming: 5 bases; junction bases outside the gene matches: 6. Germline assignment: CDR1 SGHTA and CDR2 FQGNSA. Time point meaning: patch test 1, 2 weeks after DPC sensitization. Treatment denoted: therapeutic diphenylcyclopropenone sensitization with weekly scalp DPC. Phlebotomy was performed prior to application of every patch test. Within the library, unique molecular identifiers were attached to each individual cDNA molecule. MiXCR, applied by TCRdb to the RACE reads, yields one record per CDR3 protein. The sample records over 65,000 distinct CDR3 sequences, approximately 11% being singletons. In this sample, this clonotype turned up a few times. Its antigen is currently unknown.

This sample comprised whole blood, obtained in connection with sensitization to the hapten diphenylcyclopropenone (DPC). The sequence was collected from a woman aged 45-65 years with alopecia areata. Some clones in this sample may be carry-over from other donors' samples. V usage is TRBV7-2 and J usage is TRBJ2-7; 13 bases are a match to TRBD2. CDR3 protein: CASVRLAGGHEQYF. The DNA of the CDR3 is TGTGCCAGCGTCCGACTAGCGGGGGGTCACGAGCAGTACTTC.